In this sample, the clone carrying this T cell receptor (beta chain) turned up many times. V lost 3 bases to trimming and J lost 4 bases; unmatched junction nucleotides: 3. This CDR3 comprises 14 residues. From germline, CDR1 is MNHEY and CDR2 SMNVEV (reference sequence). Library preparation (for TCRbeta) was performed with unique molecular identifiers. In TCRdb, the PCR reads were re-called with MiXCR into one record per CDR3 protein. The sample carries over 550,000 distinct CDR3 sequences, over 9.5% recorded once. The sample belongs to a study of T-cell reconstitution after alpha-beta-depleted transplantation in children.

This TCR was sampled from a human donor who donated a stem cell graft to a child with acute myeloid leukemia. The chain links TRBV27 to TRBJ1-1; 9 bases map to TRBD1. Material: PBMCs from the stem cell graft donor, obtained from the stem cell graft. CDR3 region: CASSFGTGFTEAFF. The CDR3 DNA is TGTGCCAGCAGTTTCGGGACAGGGTTCACTGAAGCTTTCTTT.